Below, 17 T cell receptor beta chains from the same sample are listed, as sequenced in a study of CD8 T cells in Susac syndrome. Roughly 0.45 to 1 ug RNA was reverse transcribed with random hexamers. TCRdb used MiXCR to reprocess the immunoSEQ multiplex PCR reads, holding one entry per CDR3 protein. The sample lists about 150,000 distinct CDR3 sequences, approximately 93% occurring once. Sequencing used CD4+ T cells from PBMCs. Receptor source: a human donor in good health.

The J gene is TRBJ1-6, the V gene TRBV15, with TRBD1 identical over 7 bases. Losses at the gene ends were 1 base for V and 5 bases for J; bases not matched to a gene: 2. The CDR3 is 15 residues long. Germline V gene lookup returns CDR1 LNHNV and CDR2 YYDKDF (reference sequence). For the CDR3, the DNA is TGTGCCACCAGCAGAGGGACAGGCAATAATTCACCCCTCCACTTT. It encodes CATSRGTGNNSPLHF.

The chain combines TRBV28 with TRBJ1-1; no reliable D call. The CDR3 has 13 residues. Germline CDR1 reads MDHEN; CDR2 reads SYDVKM. V shed 2 bases and J shed 8 bases, with 12 bases lying between them. CDR3 DNA: TGTGCCAGCAGTTTAAAGACACCCTACGAAGCTTTCTTT. Translation: CASSLKTPYEAFF.

The rearrangement joins TRBV12-3 or TRBV12-4 to TRBJ2-1; no reliable D call. V was cut by 5 bases and J by 5 bases, with 13 bases left in between. The CDR3 extends over 14 amino acids. The CDR3 DNA reads TGTGCCAGCAGTCAGTCCGGTCATAACAATGAGCAGTTCTTC. This translates into CASSQSGHNNEQFF.

V and J are TRBV27 and TRBJ2-7, with unresolved D. There are 13 residues in the CDR3. Between the trimmed V and J ends, which lost 6 bases and 4 bases, there was a span of 13 bases. The germline gives CDR1 MNHEY, CDR2 SMNVEV (reference sequence). CDR3 sequence (DNA): TGTGCCAGCAGCCTCTCGACAAGTTACGAGCAGTACTTC. Encoded protein: CASSLSTSYEQYF.

The chain carries TRBV5-6 and TRBJ2-5; the match to TRBD2 covers 10 bases. After removal of 3 bases from V and 4 bases from J, the junction contained 9 bases not matched to a gene. Germline CDR1 and CDR2: SGHDT and YYEEEE. The CDR3 loop spans 16 amino acids. The CDR3 coding sequence is TGTGCCAGCAGCTCTAAGCTCCAGCGGGAGGGAGAGACCCAGTACTTC. Protein: CASSSKLQREGETQYF.

The chain uses TRBV4-2 and TRBJ2-1, with D perhaps TRBD2 (6 bases). The V end was cut by 1 base, the J end by 0 bases, with 10 bases between. Germline values: CDR1 LGHNA, CDR2 YNFKEQ. CDR3 length: 16 amino acids. The CDR3 nucleotides are TGTGCCAGCAGCCAAGTAGCGGCCAGCTCCTACAATGAGCAGTTCTTC. This translates into CASSQVAASSYNEQFF.

V usage is TRBV16 and J usage is TRBJ1-2; TRBD1 matches at 11 bases. The V and J ends lost 2 bases and 4 bases, in that order; junction bases with no gene match: 6. The V gene's germline CDR1 is KGHSY and CDR2 FQNENV. The length of the CDR3 is 16 residues. In nucleotides, the CDR3 is TGTGCCAGCAGCCAAGCAGGACAGGGGGCCGGCTATGGCTACACCTTC. As protein: CASSQAGQGAGYGYTF.

V usage is TRBV5-1 and J usage is TRBJ2-7; tentative D call: TRBD2 (6 bases). The V gene's germline CDR1 is SGHRS and CDR2 YFSETQ. The CDR3 has 15 amino acids. V gave up 4 bases and J gave up 0 bases, with 14 bases separating them. The CDR3 region is CASSRSSDSSYEQYF. CDR3 nucleotide sequence: TGCGCCAGCAGCCGTTCTAGCGATAGCTCCTACGAGCAGTACTTC.

The V gene is TRBV18, the J gene TRBJ2-7; D may be TRBD1 (5 bases). The CDR3 is 15 amino acids. Trimming stripped 4 bases from V and 0 bases from J, with 13 bases between. Germline V gene lookup returns CDR1 KGHSH and CDR2 LQKENI. The DNA for the CDR3 is TGTGCCAGCTCACACAGGATCGAGAGCTCCTACGAGCAGTACTTC. This sequence encodes CASSHRIESSYEQYF.

The rearrangement links TRBV7-3 to TRBJ2-3; possibly TRBD1 or TRBD2 for D (5 bases each). Germline CDR1 and CDR2: SGHTA and FQGTGA. Between the trimmed V and J ends, which lost 5 bases and 6 bases, there was a span of 15 bases. CDR3 length: 14 residues. CDR3 in amino acids: CASSPYRGADTQYF. DNA of the CDR3: TGTGCCAGCAGCCCCTACAGAGGGGCCGATACGCAGTATTTT.

The chain joins TRBV19 to TRBJ1-1, with TRBD1 matching over 7 bases. The CDR3 sequence is 12 residues long. From germline, CDR1 is LNHDA and CDR2 SQIVND (reference sequence). J lost 8 bases, V lost 4 bases, and 4 bases had no gene match. The CDR3, as DNA: TGTGCCAGTAGTAACAGGGGTCGGGAAGCTTTCTTT. Its protein product is CASSNRGREAFF.

This chain links TRBV10-2 with TRBJ2-1; 13 nucleotides agree with TRBD2. This CDR3 is built from 15 residues. The trim removed 5 bases at V and 7 bases at J, leaving 5 bases unmatched. Germline V lookup: CDR1 WSHSY, CDR2 SAAADI. This chain's CDR3 is CASSRTSGSRNEQFF. As DNA, the CDR3 is TGCGCCAGCAGTAGGACTAGCGGGAGTAGGAATGAGCAGTTCTTC.

The count of this clonotype is one. CDR3 sequence reads: CASSLGRRGDEQYF. In DNA, the CDR3 is TGCGCCAGCAGCTTGGGGAGGCGGGGGGACGAGCAGTACTTC. The V call is TRBV5-1, the J call TRBJ2-7; 8 nucleotides align to TRBD2. The CDR3 is 14 amino acids. Trimming removed 0 bases from V and 5 bases from J; junction bases left unmatched: 4. Germline CDR1 is SGHRS and CDR2 is YFSETQ.

CDR3 amino acids: CASSLARDRLEAFF. For the CDR3, the DNA is TGTGCCAGCAGTTTAGCTAGGGACCGACTTGAAGCTTTCTTT. This chain joins TRBV28 and TRBJ1-1, with a tentative D call TRBD1 (5 bases). From germline, CDR1 is MDHEN and CDR2 SYDVKM. Trimming took off 2 bases at V and 7 bases at J, with 14 bases between the two ends. The CDR3 covers 14 residues.

V is TRBV20-1 and J is TRBJ2-3; TRBD2 matches 12 bases. After removal of 6 bases from V and 6 bases from J, the junction contained 16 bases not matched to a gene. The CDR3 loop spans 17 amino acids. Looked up from germline, CDR1 is DFQATT and CDR2 is SNEGSKA (reference sequence). The CDR3 reads CSAPRRTSGIGMDTQYF. The CDR3 DNA follows: TGCAGTGCGCCCCGTAGGACTAGCGGGATTGGCATGGATACGCAGTATTTT.

V gene TRBV7-2 combines with J gene TRBJ2-7, with D perhaps TRBD2 (5 bases). V lost 6 bases to trimming and J lost 0 bases, with 18 bases between them. CDR1 and CDR2 from the germline V gene are SGHTA and FQGNSA. CDR3 length: 16 amino acids. The CDR3 DNA reads as TGTGCCAGCAGGCCTGGACTCCCTTATTTCTCCTACGAGCAGTACTTC. Amino acid sequence: CASRPGLPYFSYEQYF.

The rearrangement uses TRBV25-1 and TRBJ1-2, with D possibly TRBD1 on 5 matching bases. Germline V gives CDR1 MGHDK, CDR2 SYGVNS. Trimming took off 2 bases at V and 4 bases at J, with 11 bases between the two ends. The CDR3 has 14 amino acids. The CDR3 loop is CASSEVQGAYGYTF. The CDR3 DNA is TGTGCCAGCAGTGAAGTCCAGGGAGCCTATGGCTACACCTTC.